This T cell receptor (beta chain) was obtained from a study of PD-1 blockade in classical Hodgkin lymphoma. General study results and limits: Reports indicated that newly diagnosed patients had lower baseline TCR diversity than healthy donors did.

For this clone: As yet, its antigen is unknown.

Germline CDR1 is MGHRA and CDR2 is YSYEKL. This CDR3 is built from 13 residues. The V end lost 4 bases, the J end lost 10 bases, and 16 bases lay between the germline ends. The protocol was immunoSEQ multiplex PCR, while the TCRdb copy is restricted to in-frame clones and leaves out a portion. The sample holds just under 1,500 clones; less than 85% are singletons and the top ten take approximately 22%. Every patient was affected by relapse after autologous stem cell transplantation, while exposure to brentuximab vedotin was not uniform. By magnetic negative selection, CD8+ T cells were isolated from the thawed PBMCs.

The input for sequencing was CD8+ T cells from blood, taken at baseline. The chain recombines TRBV4-1 with TRBJ1-2; D may be TRBD1 (5 bases). This clonotype was obtained from a human donor with classical Hodgkin lymphoma. Here the CDR3 DNA reads TGCGCCAGCAGCCCCTGGGACGGGAACGACTACACCTTC. Translated: CASSPWDGNDYTF.